The source of this TCR beta chain is a study of T cells in Graves' hyperthyroidism and ophthalmopathy. Researchers amplified the TCR beta CDR3 regions from RNA transcripts. Carried out on the TCR CDR3, a first-round RT-PCR used the HTBI primer set. TCRdb redid the calling of the multiplex PCR reads with MiXCR, one entry per CDR3 protein. Of under 600,000 distinct CDR3 sequences listed, around 16% are singletons. This clonotype was picked up many times. The V segment lost 1 base and the J segment 5 bases; nucleotides outside the gene matches: 3. This CDR3 has 13 amino acids. The germline V gene has CDR1 GTSNPN and CDR2 SVGIG (reference sequence).

The chain has TRBV30 and TRBJ1-1, with TRBD1 identical over 8 bases. This receptor was taken from a woman aged 40 to 49 with Graves' ophthalmopathy. The material sequenced was blood. CDR3 sequence reads: CAWSEQGGTEAFF. Written as DNA, the CDR3 is TGTGCCTGGAGTGAACAGGGGGGGACTGAAGCTTTCTTT.